The 27 T cell receptor beta chains reported below all come from one sample, sequenced in a study of PD-1 blockade in classical Hodgkin lymphoma. Profiling relied on immunoSEQ multiplex PCR, and the TCRdb table lists in-frame clones only, not all of them. The sample has about 39,000 clones, around four fifths seen once. Indicated time point: cycle 4 day 1 (C4D1), after more than five weeks of nivolumab. Exposure to brentuximab vedotin varied, and each patient had relapsed following autologous stem cell transplantation. The sample consisted of peripheral blood mononuclear cells (PBMCs), taken before the fourth cycle of nivolumab. These receptors originate from a human donor with classical Hodgkin lymphoma.

The rearrangement uses TRBV2 and TRBJ1-1; 8 bases are a match to TRBD1. V dropped 4 bases and J dropped 0; count of bases not matched to a gene: 4. The length of the CDR3 is 15 residues. Germline V gene lookup returns CDR1 SNHLY and CDR2 FYNNEI. CDR3 coding DNA: TGTGCCAGCAGTGGTCCGGGACAGGTGAACACTGAAGCTTTCTTT. It encodes CASSGPGQVNTEAFF.

This clone appeared a few times. The chain is built from TRBV2 and TRBJ1-6; maybe TRBD1 (6 bases). The germline gives CDR1 SNHLY, CDR2 FYNNEI. With 6 bases removed from V and 12 bases from J, the gap between germline ends came to 9 bases. The CDR3 consists of 11 residues. The CDR3 coding sequence is TGTGCCAGCAGGGGAGGGGGACCCCTCCACTTT. The encoded protein is CASRGGGPLHF.

This clone appeared once. The chain is built from TRBV11-3 and TRBJ1-1; D is uncertain. CDR1 and CDR2 from the germline V gene are SGHNT and YENEEA. The V end was cut by 3 bases, the J end by 6 bases, with 14 bases between. This CDR3 is 14 amino acids long. CDR3 DNA: TGTGCCAGCAGCTTCATGGAGGGAGATGCTGAAGCTTTCTTT. Translating it yields CASSFMEGDAEAFF.

The gene calls are TRBV30 and TRBJ1-5; D might be TRBD1 (5 bases). Germline CDR1 reads GTSNPN; CDR2 reads SVGIG (reference sequence). V was trimmed by 1 base and J by 6 bases, leaving 10 bases between them. The CDR3 runs to 13 residues. The DNA for the CDR3 is TGTGCCTGGAGTGCGGGGGGGAGTCAGCCCCAGCATTTT. It translates to CAWSAGGSQPQHF.

The chain carries TRBV2 and TRBJ2-5; 7 positions match TRBD1. The CDR3 spans 14 residues. V was pared by 6 bases and J by 0 bases, with 4 bases of the junction left unmatched. The germline CDR1 and CDR2 sequences are SNHLY and FYNNEI. In nucleotides, the CDR3 is TGTGCCAGCAGCCAGGGACAGTACCAAGAGACCCAGTACTTC. Protein product: CASSQGQYQETQYF.

The gene calls are TRBV29-1 and TRBJ2-7, with 7 bases matching TRBD1. The CDR3 runs 13 residues. The germline gives CDR1 SQVTM, CDR2 ANQGSEA. V was pared by 3 bases and J by 3 bases, with 5 bases of the junction left unmatched. For the CDR3, the DNA is TGCAGCGTTGACACCGGGACAGTCTACGAGCAGTACTTC. This codes for CSVDTGTVYEQYF.

A few counts support this clone. This rearrangement joins TRBV20-1 to TRBJ2-5, with a tentative D call TRBD1 (6 bases). This CDR3 is 11 amino acids long. CDR1 DFQATT and CDR2 SNEGSKA come from the germline V gene (reference sequence). Trimming removed 6 bases from V and 7 bases from J, with 12 bases in between. CDR3 bases: TGCAGTGCAGGGACAAAGGGGACCCAGTACTTC. This translates into CSAGTKGTQYF.

The chain uses TRBV6-5 and TRBJ1-1; D remains ambiguous. CDR3 size: 11 residues. V was pared by 6 bases and J by 1 base, with 3 bases between. Germline CDR1 and CDR2: MNHEY and SVGAGI. The chain's CDR3 is CASRENTEAFF. The DNA of the CDR3 is TGTGCCAGCAGAGAGAACACTGAAGCTTTCTTT.

The rearrangement uses TRBV6-6 and TRBJ1-4; TRBD1 might be the D (5 bases). The CDR3 extends over 16 amino acids. V lost 5 bases, J lost 7 bases, and 20 bases lay in between. Per germline, CDR1 MNHNY and CDR2 SVGAGI (reference sequence). The CDR3 is CASSAQRSGWREKLFF. The CDR3 region has the DNA TGTGCCAGCAGTGCCCAGAGGTCAGGGTGGCGTGAAAAACTGTTTTTT.

This clone was seen a single time. This chain links TRBV7-2 with TRBJ1-5; D is ambiguous. The CDR3 contains 14 residues. Trimming cost V 5 bases and J 9 bases, with 17 bases left between them. Per germline, CDR1 SGHTA and CDR2 FQGNSA. The CDR3 nucleotides are TGTGCCAGCAGCCAGCCGGGTCCCGGGAGGCCCCAGCATTTT. This encodes CASSQPGPGRPQHF.

The CDR3 region has the DNA TGTGCCAGCAGCCTTGGAACTCCGGGACAGGGTAATGGCTACACCTTC. Protein sequence: CASSLGTPGQGNGYTF. This chain links TRBV7-2 with TRBJ1-2; 9 bases match TRBD1. This CDR3 has 16 residues. Germline assignment: CDR1 SGHTA and CDR2 FQGNSA. Germline trimming cut 5 bases from V and 6 bases from J; bases unmatched to any gene: 13.

This chain connects TRBV19 to TRBJ1-1; a weak D match, TRBD1 (6 bases). The CDR3 totals 16 residues. From germline, CDR1 is LNHDA and CDR2 SQIVND (reference sequence). V was cut by 3 bases and J by 5 bases, with 19 bases left in between. The CDR3 sequence is CASSIPLQGRRTEAFF. The CDR3, as DNA: TGTGCCAGTAGTATTCCCCTTCAGGGGCGGAGGACTGAAGCTTTCTTT.

This clone was observed once. The V and J genes are TRBV29-1 and TRBJ1-3; a weak D match, TRBD1 (5 bases). Germline CDR1 SQVTM, CDR2 ANQGSEA. This CDR3 region has 12 residues. V lost 7 bases to trimming and J lost 3 bases, with 10 bases between them. The CDR3 DNA reads as TGCAGCGCCGACAGAGATGGAAACACCATATATTTT. This codes for CSADRDGNTIYF. The whole variable domain, filled in from reference TRBV29-1 and TRBJ1-3, reads SAVISQKPSRDICQRGTSLTIQCQVDSQVTMMFWYRQQPGQSLTLIATANQGSEATYESGFVIDKFPISRPNLTFSTLTVSNMSPEDSSIYLCSADRDGNTIYFGEGSWLTVV.

The CDR3 nucleotides are TGTGCCAGCAGCTTAGTCGGGATGGACATTCAGTACTTC. It is translated as CASSLVGMDIQYF. V and J are TRBV7-9 and TRBJ2-4, with D possibly matching TRBD2 (5 bases). V gave up 1 base and J gave up 8 bases, with 9 bases separating them. The CDR3 sequence is 13 residues long. The germline V gene encodes CDR1 SEHNR and CDR2 FQNEAQ (reference sequence).

This chain joins TRBV19 and TRBJ1-2; 7 bases line up with TRBD1. The CDR3 runs 13 residues. The germline gives CDR1 LNHDA, CDR2 SQIVND (reference sequence). The V and J ends lost 8 bases and 5 bases, in that order; junction bases with no gene match: 8. CDR3 loop: CASHSTGSYGYTF. The CDR3 nucleotides are TGTGCCAGTCACTCGACAGGGAGTTATGGCTACACCTTC. The whole variable domain, filled in from reference TRBV19 and TRBJ1-2, reads DGGITQSPKYLFRKEGQNVTLSCEQNLNHDAMYWYRQDPGQGLRLIYYSQIVNDFQKGDIAEGYSVSREKKESFPLTVTSAQKNPTAFYLCASHSTGSYGYTFGSGTRLTVV.

The chain is built from TRBV6-5 and TRBJ2-7; D gene ambiguous. The germline V and J ends were trimmed by 2 bases and 2 bases, with 10 bases remaining between them. This CDR3 spans 14 amino acids. Germline CDR1 and CDR2: MNHEY and SVGAGI. The CDR3 protein is CASSYTGSTYEQYF. DNA of the CDR3: TGTGCCAGCAGTTACACTGGCAGTACCTACGAGCAGTACTTC.

The V and J genes are TRBV7-3 and TRBJ2-7, with TRBD1 matching 8 bases. Trimming at V came to 10 bases and at J to 2 bases, leaving 7 bases not matched to a gene. Germline V gives CDR1 SGHTA, CDR2 FQGTGA. This CDR3 has 13 residues. CDR3 sequence (DNA): TGTGCCAACGGACAGGGAGTGGCCTACGAGCAGTACTTC. Protein product: CANGQGVAYEQYF.

In its sample, this clone was seen once. This chain uses TRBV15 with TRBJ1-5; D is ambiguous. CDR3 length: 13 amino acids. CDR1 is LNHNV and CDR2 is YYDKDF in the germline V gene (reference sequence). The germline V and J ends were trimmed by 4 bases and 7 bases, with 11 bases remaining between them. The CDR3 is CATSIQDRQPQHF. The DNA of the CDR3 is TGTGCCACCAGCATCCAAGACCGCCAGCCCCAGCATTTT.

The DNA for the CDR3 is TGTGCCAGCAGCACCGGCCCTAGCTCCTACAATGAGCAGTTCTTC. Its protein is CASSTGPSSYNEQFF. V usage is TRBV7-3 and J usage is TRBJ2-1; no reliable D call. The CDR3 sequence is 15 residues long. V lost 5 bases and J lost 0, with 11 bases in between. The germline V gene encodes CDR1 SGHTA and CDR2 FQGTGA.

The genes are TRBV20-1 and TRBJ1-4; D call uncertain. The CDR3 consists of 11 residues. CDR1 and CDR2 from the germline V gene are DFQATT and SNEGSKA (reference sequence). Trimming took 2 bases from V and 13 from J, leaving 11 bases between them. The CDR3 loop is CSARMLEGLFF. CDR3 bases: TGCAGTGCTAGAATGTTAGAGGGACTGTTTTTT.

The rearrangement links TRBV11-1 to TRBJ2-5; D unclear. CDR3 length: 13 amino acids. V was pared by 5 bases and J by 2 bases, with 9 bases between. Germline V CDR1 and CDR2: SGHAT, FQDESV (reference sequence). The CDR3 sequence is CASSGAGQETQYF. The CDR3 DNA sequence: TGTGCCAGCAGCGGAGCAGGACAAGAGACCCAGTACTTC.

The V gene is TRBV5-1, the J gene TRBJ1-4; D not resolved. CDR1 is SGHRS, CDR2 YFSETQ, per germline. V lost 4 bases and J 2 bases, leaving 9 bases between the germline ends. This CDR3 is 14 amino acids long. CDR3 nucleotide sequence: TGCGCCAGCAGCACCGGACGGACTAATGAAAAACTGTTTTTT. Its translation: CASSTGRTNEKLFF.

The chain combines TRBV2 with TRBJ1-5, with D maybe TRBD1 (6 bases). From germline, CDR1 is SNHLY and CDR2 FYNNEI. V lost 6 bases to trimming and J lost 6 bases, with 18 bases between them. This CDR3 is built from 15 residues. The CDR3 loop reads CASSEFGGGRQPQHF. The CDR3 DNA reads TGTGCCAGCAGCGAATTCGGGGGGGGGCGTCAGCCCCAGCATTTT.

The chain combines TRBV7-2 with TRBJ2-7; 8 bases align to TRBD2. V was clipped by 1 base and J by 4 bases; unmatched bases: 12. Per the germline V gene, CDR1 is SGHTA and CDR2 is FQGNSA. The CDR3 sequence is 17 residues long. The CDR3 bases are TGTGCCAGCAGCTTAGTGGGCAGCGGGGGACCGGGGTACGAGCAGTACTTC. Translated, it gives CASSLVGSGGPGYEQYF.

The J gene is TRBJ1-2, the V gene TRBV5-1; tentative D call: TRBD1 (5 bases). Looked up from germline, CDR1 is SGHRS and CDR2 is YFSETQ. This CDR3 is built from 12 residues. Trimming shortened V by 2 bases and J by 8 bases, and 10 bases separated the two germline ends. As DNA, the CDR3 is TGCGCCAGCAGCTTTGACAGCGAGGGCTACACCTTC. Its translation: CASSFDSEGYTF.

This clone showed up just a few times. This rearrangement joins TRBV9 to TRBJ1-6; D possibly corresponds to TRBD1 (5 bases). Per germline, CDR1 SGDLS and CDR2 YYNGEE. The CDR3 totals 15 residues. V was pared by 5 bases and J by 6 bases, with 15 bases between. CDR3 residues: CASSRTTDPNSPLHF. The DNA for the CDR3 is TGTGCCAGCAGTCGGACAACCGACCCTAATTCACCCCTCCACTTT.

This clone was seen only once. The chain links TRBV5-1 to TRBJ2-3; perhaps TRBD2 as D (5 bases). There are 14 residues in the CDR3. V was clipped by 0 bases and J by 3 bases, with 8 bases between them. Germline assignment: CDR1 SGHRS and CDR2 YFSETQ. CDR3 region: CASSLDPGTDTQYF. The DNA for the CDR3 is TGCGCCAGCAGCTTGGATCCGGGAACAGATACGCAGTATTTT.